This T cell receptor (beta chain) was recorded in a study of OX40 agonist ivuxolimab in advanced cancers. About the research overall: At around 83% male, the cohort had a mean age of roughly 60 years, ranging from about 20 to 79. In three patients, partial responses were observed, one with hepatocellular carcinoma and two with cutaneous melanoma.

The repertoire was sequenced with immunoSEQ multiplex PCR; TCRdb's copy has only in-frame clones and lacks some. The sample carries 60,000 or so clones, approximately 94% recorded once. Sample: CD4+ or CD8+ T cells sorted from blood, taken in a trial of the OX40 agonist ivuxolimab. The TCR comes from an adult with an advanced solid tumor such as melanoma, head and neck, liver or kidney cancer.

This CDR3 reads CASSLGTLAGTDTQYF. Here the CDR3 DNA reads TGTGCCAGCAGCTTGGGTACCCTAGCGGGAACAGATACGCAGTATTTT. V usage is TRBV5-6 and J usage is TRBJ2-3, with 9 bases aligning to TRBD2. Germline CDR1 and CDR2: SGHDT and YYEEEE. The CDR3 extends over 16 amino acids. V dropped 0 bases and J dropped 3; count of bases not matched to a gene: 5.